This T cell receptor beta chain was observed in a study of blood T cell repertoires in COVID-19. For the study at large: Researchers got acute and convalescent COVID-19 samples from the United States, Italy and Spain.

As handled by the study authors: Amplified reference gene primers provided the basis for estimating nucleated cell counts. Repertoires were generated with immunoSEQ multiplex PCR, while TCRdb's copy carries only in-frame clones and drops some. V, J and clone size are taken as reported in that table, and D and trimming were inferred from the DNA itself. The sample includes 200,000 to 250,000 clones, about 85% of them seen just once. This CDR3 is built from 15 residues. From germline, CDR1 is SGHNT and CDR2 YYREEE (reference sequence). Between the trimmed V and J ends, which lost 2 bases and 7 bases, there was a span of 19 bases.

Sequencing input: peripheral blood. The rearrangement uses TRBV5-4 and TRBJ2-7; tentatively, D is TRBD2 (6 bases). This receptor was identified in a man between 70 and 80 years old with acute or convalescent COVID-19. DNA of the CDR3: TGTGCCAGCAGCTTAACCGGGATTGGGGGGAGGGAGCAGTACTTC. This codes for CASSLTGIGGREQYF.